The 7 T cell receptor beta chains below were found in one sample sequenced in a study of cytomegalovirus exposure and HLA in healthy donors. Sequencing used immunoSEQ multiplex PCR; TCRdb keeps in-frame clones, though not all of them. This repertoire shows 120,000 or so clones, 89% found once; its top ten account for about 2%. Sequenced sample: PBMCs. These receptors were obtained from a woman between 18 and 30 years old in good health and CMV-seronegative.

The V call is TRBV29-1, the J call TRBJ2-5; D perhaps matches TRBD2 (6 bases). The V end was cut by 8 bases, the J end by 5 bases, with 12 bases between. The length of the CDR3 is 11 residues. CDR1 and CDR2 (germline): SQVTM, ANQGSEA. This chain's CDR3 is CSTEEGETQYF. CDR3 in DNA: TGCAGCACTGAGGAGGGGGAGACCCAGTACTTC.

Only one count was recorded for this clone. The V call is TRBV27, the J call TRBJ2-1, with TRBD1 matching 9 bases. Trimming cost V 5 bases and J 4 bases; bases outside gene matches: 15. The CDR3 has 18 residues. Germline CDR1 is MNHEY and CDR2 is SMNVEV (reference sequence). The CDR3 region is CASSLGIPGQGDYNEQFF. In DNA, the CDR3 is TGTGCCAGCAGTCTAGGAATACCGGGACAGGGCGATTACAATGAGCAGTTCTTC.

To note about this clone: Other DNA sequences in the same sample also yield this CDR3. The gene calls are TRBV20-1 and TRBJ1-2, with D uncertain. CDR1 and CDR2 from the germline V gene are DFQATT and SNEGSKA (reference sequence). V dropped 6 bases and J dropped 4 bases, with 9 bases sitting between them. The CDR3 runs to 11 residues. CDR3: CSASGSYGYTF. The CDR3 bases are TGCAGTGCCAGCGGGTCCTATGGCTACACCTTC.

This chain links TRBV13 with TRBJ2-7; 13 bases agree with TRBD2. Germline CDR1 and CDR2: PRHDT and FYEKMQ (reference sequence). The CDR3 has 15 residues. J gave up 6 bases and V 5 bases, and 7 bases lay outside the gene matches. CDR3 protein: CASSMGTSGNREQYF. The CDR3 region has the DNA TGTGCCAGCAGCATGGGGACTAGCGGGAATCGCGAGCAGTACTTC.

The chain combines TRBV2 with TRBJ1-1; possible D gene TRBD1, 6 bases. Trimming pared 5 bases from V and 4 bases from J, leaving 14 bases between. The CDR3 has 14 residues. Per germline, CDR1 SNHLY and CDR2 FYNNEI. CDR3 in DNA: TGTGCCAGCAGTCCCCAGGGGTTTGGCACTGAAGCTTTCTTT. Its protein is CASSPQGFGTEAFF. The whole variable domain, filled in from reference TRBV2 and TRBJ1-1, reads EPEVTQTPSHQVTQMGQEVILRCVPISNHLYFYWYRQILGQKVEFLVSFYNNEISEKSEIFDDQFSVERPDGSNFTLKIRSTKLEDSAMYFCASSPQGFGTEAFFGQGTRLTVV.

The DNA of the CDR3 is TGCGCCAGCAGCTTGGGAGTAGCGTCGAGGGAGACCCAGTACTTC. As protein: CASSLGVASRETQYF. V usage is TRBV5-1 and J usage is TRBJ2-5, with D tentatively TRBD2 (5 bases). Trimming took 0 bases from V and 5 from J, leaving 14 bases between them. This CDR3 has 15 amino acids. Germline-derived CDR1 and CDR2 are SGHRS and YFSETQ.

In this sample, this clone turned up once. The chain has TRBV6-1 and TRBJ1-1; D ambiguous. V lost 3 bases, J lost 3 bases, and 11 bases lay in between. Germline V lookup: CDR1 MNHNS, CDR2 SASEGT. The CDR3 covers 14 residues. The CDR3 DNA reads TGTGCCAGCAGTGACCCGGGGAGAGACACTGAAGCTTTCTTT. Translated, it gives CASSDPGRDTEAFF.